The TCR beta chain described here comes from a study of OX40 agonist ivuxolimab in advanced cancers. Study-level background: Ivuxolimab was a fully human IgG2 agonistic monoclonal antibody targeting the costimulatory receptor OX40 (CD134). Intravenous ivuxolimab was administered to patients every 2 weeks at six dose levels: 0.01, 0.1, 0.3, 1.5, 3 and 10 mg/kg. Of the roughly 50 dose-escalation patients, hepatocellular carcinoma was present in 19, melanoma in approximately 15, renal cell carcinoma in 9 and head and neck cancer in 9. The dose-escalation cohort was roughly 83% male with a mean age of approximately 59 years, ranging from about 20 to 80. Prior anti-PD-1, anti-PD-L1 or anti-CTLA-4 therapy was permitted, and less than 45% of dose-escalation patients had received checkpoint inhibitors. Partial responses were achieved by three dose-escalation patients, of whom one had hepatocellular carcinoma and two had cutaneous melanoma. The point of sequencing TCRbeta in the periphery was to test whether ivuxolimab changed TCR sequence diversity and drove clonal T-cell expansion. The paper reports the monotherapy dose-escalation portion (N ≈ 52 patients) of the phase I ivuxolimab trial.

Genomic DNA was isolated from the sorted cells so that the TCRbeta CDR3 region could be sequenced. TCRbeta CDR3 regions were sequenced using the immunoSEQ Assay. As stored in TCRdb, this immuneACCESS dataset retains in-frame rearrangements with V and J assigned. A fraction of the clones does not appear; measured against another copy, unresolved V genes explain less than half of the discrepancy, and the remainder lacks a known reason. The sample yields some 35,000 clones; 79% were counted once. 14% to 15% of the sample rests with the top ten. This clone has only one observation. No antigen is known for it. No much larger clone exists at a distance of one base, and base qualities are not known. Findings and caveats that apply to the study as a whole: At doses from 0.1 to 3.0 mg/kg, clonal expansion was seen in both CD4+ and CD8+ blood T cells between baseline and week 6. After ivuxolimab, more expanded clones were found on average in CD8+ T cells than in CD4+ T cells. In the 0.1-3.0 mg/kg groups, partial responders were among the patients with the lowest normalized peripheral clonal expansion, particularly in CD8+ T cells. Low levels of normalized T-cell clonal expansion were also seen in some patients who did not respond. The antigen specificity of the peripheral T cells that underwent clonal expansion was not determined.

Patients with a history of autoimmune disease or receiving systemic immunosuppression were excluded from the trial. Peripheral blood for TCR sequencing was collected from all dose cohorts at baseline, on cycle 4 day 1, and on cycle 7 day 1. Samples came from an open-label, multicenter, first-in-human phase I dose-escalation trial of ivuxolimab. Adults with locally advanced or metastatic head and neck squamous cell, hepatocellular, melanoma or renal cell carcinoma were enrolled in the trial. CD4+ and CD8+ T cells were sorted separately from peripheral blood before TCR sequencing. Its CDR3 holds 14 amino acids, cysteine through phenylalanine. CDR3 DNA is the only sequence kept; it has 42 bases, read in frame from the first base. V and J lose 3 bases and 5 bases, and a span of 13 bases separates them. The germline V gene gives CDR1 as KGHSH and CDR2 as LQKENI.

Recombination joined TRBV18 with TRBJ1-1; no D gene is confidently identified. The sample was CD4+ or CD8+ T cells sorted from blood, taken in a trial of the OX40 agonist ivuxolimab. This TCR was recovered from an adult with an advanced solid tumor such as melanoma, head and neck, liver or kidney cancer. The DNA sequence reads TGTGCCAGCTCACCTTTACAAGGGAATACTGAAGCTTTCTTT. Its translation reads: CASSPLQGNTEAFF. Here the CDR3 is joined to the reference TRBV18 and TRBJ1-1 genes, and the full variable domain is: NAGVMQNPRHLVRRRGQEARLRCSPMKGHSHVYWYRQLPEEGLKFMVYLQKENIIDESGMPKERFSAEFPKEGPSILRIQQVVRGDSAAYFCASSPLQGNTEAFFGQGTRLTVV.